Listed here is a single T cell receptor (beta chain). Its specificity is not known. The CDR3 runs to 16 residues. CDR1 is MNHNY and CDR2 is SVGAGI in the germline V gene (reference sequence). The junction had 10 bases not matched to a gene; V was cut back by 4 bases and J by 4 bases. This entry is derived from a study of T cell responses to AZD1222 COVID-19 vaccine. Overall study findings and caveats: Receipt of two AZD1222 doses was followed by a rise in Spike-specific TCR breadth and depth. Regions 160-218 and 743-854 held dominance among vaccine-associated CD4 TCRs, which spanned spike.

Clones were read by immunoSEQ multiplex PCR, and TCRdb kept only the in-frame ones, dropping some. Of about 90,000 clones listed, approximately 90% are singletons. Here the sequenced sample was peripheral blood, taken 28 days after the second AZD1222 dose. The chain couples TRBV6-6 to TRBJ1-3; 7 bases line up with TRBD1. This TCR derives from an adult who received the AZD1222 COVID-19 vaccine. DNA of the CDR3: TGTGCCAGCAGTTTGTCTACAGGGGTGAGAGGAAACACCATATATTTT. Translation gives CASSLSTGVRGNTIYF.